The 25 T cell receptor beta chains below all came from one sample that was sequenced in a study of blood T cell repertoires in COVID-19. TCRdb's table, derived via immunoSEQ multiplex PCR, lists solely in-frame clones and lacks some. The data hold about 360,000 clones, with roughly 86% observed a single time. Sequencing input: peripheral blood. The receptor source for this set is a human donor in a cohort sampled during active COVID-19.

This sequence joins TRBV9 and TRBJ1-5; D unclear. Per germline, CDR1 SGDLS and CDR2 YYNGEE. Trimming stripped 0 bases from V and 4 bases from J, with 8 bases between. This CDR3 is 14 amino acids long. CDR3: CASSVDFGNQPQHF. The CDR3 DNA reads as TGTGCCAGCAGCGTAGATTTCGGGAATCAGCCCCAGCATTTT.

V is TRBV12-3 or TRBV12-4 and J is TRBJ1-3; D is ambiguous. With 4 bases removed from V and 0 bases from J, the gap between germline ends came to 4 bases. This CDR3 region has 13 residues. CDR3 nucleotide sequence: TGTGCCAGCAGTTACAGCTCTGGAAACACCATATATTTT. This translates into CASSYSSGNTIYF.

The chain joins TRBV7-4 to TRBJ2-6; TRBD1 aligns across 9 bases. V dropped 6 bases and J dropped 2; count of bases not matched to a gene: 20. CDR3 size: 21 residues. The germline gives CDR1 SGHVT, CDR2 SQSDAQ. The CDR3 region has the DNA TGTGCCAGCAGATGCCCCGGGACAGGGTGGGGCGTTAGTACTGGGGCCAACGTCCTGACTTTC. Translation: CASRCPGTGWGVSTGANVLTF.

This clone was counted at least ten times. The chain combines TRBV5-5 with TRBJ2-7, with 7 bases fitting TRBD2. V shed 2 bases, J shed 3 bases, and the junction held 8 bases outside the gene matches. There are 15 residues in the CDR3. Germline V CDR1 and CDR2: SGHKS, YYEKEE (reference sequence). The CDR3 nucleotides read TGTGCCAGCAGCTTCGGCGGGGGAAGTGGCTACGAGCAGTACTTC. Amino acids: CASSFGGGSGYEQYF.

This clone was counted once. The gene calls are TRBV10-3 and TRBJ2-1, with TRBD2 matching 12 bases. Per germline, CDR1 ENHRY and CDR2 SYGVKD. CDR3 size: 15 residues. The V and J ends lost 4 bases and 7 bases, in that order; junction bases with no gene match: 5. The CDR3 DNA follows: TGTGCCATCAGTGCTAGCGGGGGGGCGGGTAATGAGCAGTTCTTC. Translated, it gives CAISASGGAGNEQFF.

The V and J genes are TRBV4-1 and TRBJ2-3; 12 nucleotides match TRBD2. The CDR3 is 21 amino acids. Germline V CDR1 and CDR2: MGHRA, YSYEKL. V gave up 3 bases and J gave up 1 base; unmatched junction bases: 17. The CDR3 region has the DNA TGCGCCAGCAGCCAGCTGCTAGGGATTGGGGGACTAGCGGGCCGCACAGATACGCAGTATTTT. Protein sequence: CASSQLLGIGGLAGRTDTQYF.

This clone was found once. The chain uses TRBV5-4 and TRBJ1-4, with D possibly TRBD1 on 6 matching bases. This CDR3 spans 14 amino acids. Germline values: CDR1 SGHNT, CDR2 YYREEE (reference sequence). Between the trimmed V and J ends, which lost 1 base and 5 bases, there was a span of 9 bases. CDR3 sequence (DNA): TGTGCCAGCAGCTTGCCAGGGGACAATGAAAAACTGTTTTTT. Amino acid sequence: CASSLPGDNEKLFF. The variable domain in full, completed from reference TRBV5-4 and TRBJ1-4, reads ETGVTQSPTHLIKTRGQQVTLRCSSQSGHNTVSWYQQALGQGPQFIFQYYREEENGRGNFPPRFSGLQFPNYSSELNVNALELDDSALYLCASSLPGDNEKLFFGSGTQLSVL.

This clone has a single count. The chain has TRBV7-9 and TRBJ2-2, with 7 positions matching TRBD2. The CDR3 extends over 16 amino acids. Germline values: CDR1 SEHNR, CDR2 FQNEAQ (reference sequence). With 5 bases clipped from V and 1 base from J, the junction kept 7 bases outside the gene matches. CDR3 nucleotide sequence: TGTGCCAGCAGCCACCCGGCTAGCGGGAACACCGGGGAGCTGTTTTTT. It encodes CASSHPASGNTGELFF.

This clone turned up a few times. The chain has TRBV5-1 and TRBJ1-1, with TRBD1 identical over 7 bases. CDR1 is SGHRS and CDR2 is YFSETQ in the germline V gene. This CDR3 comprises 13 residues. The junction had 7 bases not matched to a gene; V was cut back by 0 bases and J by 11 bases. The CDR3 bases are TGCGCCAGCAGCTTGGCGACAGGGATGGACGCTTTCTTT. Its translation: CASSLATGMDAFF. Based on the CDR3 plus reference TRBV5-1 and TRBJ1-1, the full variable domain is KAGVTQTPRYLIKTRGQQVTLSCSPISGHRSVSWYQQTPGQGLQFLFEYFSETQRNKGNFPGRFSGRQFSNSRSEMNVSTLELGDSALYLCASSLATGMDAFFGQGTRLTVV.

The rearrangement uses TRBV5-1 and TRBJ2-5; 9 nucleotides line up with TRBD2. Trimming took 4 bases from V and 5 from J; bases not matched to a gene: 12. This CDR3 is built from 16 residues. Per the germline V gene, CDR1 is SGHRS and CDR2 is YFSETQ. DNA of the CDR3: TGCGCCAGCAGCCCCCAAGGTCCGCGGGAGGGTGAGACCCAGTACTTC. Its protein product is CASSPQGPREGETQYF.

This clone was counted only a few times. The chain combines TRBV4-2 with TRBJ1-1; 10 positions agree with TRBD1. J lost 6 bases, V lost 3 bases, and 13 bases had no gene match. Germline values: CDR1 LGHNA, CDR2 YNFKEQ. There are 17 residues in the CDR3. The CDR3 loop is CASSQEIRTGGRSEAFF. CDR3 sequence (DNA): TGTGCCAGCAGCCAGGAAATCCGGACAGGGGGGAGATCTGAAGCTTTCTTT.

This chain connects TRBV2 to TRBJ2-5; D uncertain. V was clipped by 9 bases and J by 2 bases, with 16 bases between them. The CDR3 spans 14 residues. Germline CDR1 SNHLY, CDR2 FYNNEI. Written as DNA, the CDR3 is TGTGCCAGTGAGAAAATACCGATACAAGAGACCCAGTACTTC. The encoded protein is CASEKIPIQETQYF.

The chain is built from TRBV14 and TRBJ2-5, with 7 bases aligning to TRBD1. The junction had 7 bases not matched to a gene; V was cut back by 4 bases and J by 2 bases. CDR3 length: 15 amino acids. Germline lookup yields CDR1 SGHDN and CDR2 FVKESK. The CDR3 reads CASSLKSGGQETQYF. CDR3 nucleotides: TGTGCCAGCAGCCTCAAGTCAGGGGGTCAAGAGACCCAGTACTTC.

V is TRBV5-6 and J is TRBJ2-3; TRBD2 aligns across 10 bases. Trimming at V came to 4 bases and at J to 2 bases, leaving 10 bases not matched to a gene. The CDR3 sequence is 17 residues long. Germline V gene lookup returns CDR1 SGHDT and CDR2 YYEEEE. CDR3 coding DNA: TGTGCCAGCAGCCTGCTTTTAGCGGGAGGAATCACAGATACGCAGTATTTT. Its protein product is CASSLLLAGGITDTQYF.

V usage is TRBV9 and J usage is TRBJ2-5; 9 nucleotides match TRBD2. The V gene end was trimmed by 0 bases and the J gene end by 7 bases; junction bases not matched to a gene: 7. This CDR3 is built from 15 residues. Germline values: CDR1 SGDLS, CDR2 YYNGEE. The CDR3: CASSVEGSGGVTQYF. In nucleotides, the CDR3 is TGTGCCAGCAGCGTAGAGGGTAGCGGGGGAGTGACCCAGTACTTC.

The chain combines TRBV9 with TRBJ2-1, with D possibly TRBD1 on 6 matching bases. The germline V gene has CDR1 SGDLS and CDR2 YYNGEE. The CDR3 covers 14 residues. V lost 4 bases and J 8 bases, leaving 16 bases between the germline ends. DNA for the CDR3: TGTGCCAGCAGCCCGACGACAGGTAACGATGAGCAGTTCTTC. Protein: CASSPTTGNDEQFF.

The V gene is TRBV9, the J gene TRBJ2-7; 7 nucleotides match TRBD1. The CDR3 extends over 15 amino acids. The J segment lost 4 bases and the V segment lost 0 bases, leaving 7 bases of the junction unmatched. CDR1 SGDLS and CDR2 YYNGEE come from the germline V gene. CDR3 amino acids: CASSVGQGWIYEQYF. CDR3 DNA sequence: TGTGCCAGCAGCGTAGGACAGGGCTGGATTTACGAGCAGTACTTC.

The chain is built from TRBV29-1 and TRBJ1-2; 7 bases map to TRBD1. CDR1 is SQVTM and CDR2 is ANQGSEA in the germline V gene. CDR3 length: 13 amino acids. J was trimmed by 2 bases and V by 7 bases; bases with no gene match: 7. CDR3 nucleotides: TGCAGCGCTCTGGACAGGAGCAACTATGGCTACACCTTC. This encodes CSALDRSNYGYTF.

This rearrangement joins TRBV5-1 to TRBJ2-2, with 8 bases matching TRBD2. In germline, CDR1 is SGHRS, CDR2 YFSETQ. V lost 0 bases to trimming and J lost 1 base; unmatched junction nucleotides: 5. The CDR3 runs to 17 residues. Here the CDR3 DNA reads TGCGCCAGCAGCTTGGCCGGGAGGGGACAGAACACCGGGGAGCTGTTTTTT. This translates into CASSLAGRGQNTGELFF.

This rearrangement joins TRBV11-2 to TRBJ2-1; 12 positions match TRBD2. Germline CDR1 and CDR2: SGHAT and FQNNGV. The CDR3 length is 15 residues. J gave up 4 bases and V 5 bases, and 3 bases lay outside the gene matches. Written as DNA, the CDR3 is TGTGCCAGCAGCAGACTAGCGGGAGAGTACAATGAGCAGTTCTTC. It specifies CASSRLAGEYNEQFF.

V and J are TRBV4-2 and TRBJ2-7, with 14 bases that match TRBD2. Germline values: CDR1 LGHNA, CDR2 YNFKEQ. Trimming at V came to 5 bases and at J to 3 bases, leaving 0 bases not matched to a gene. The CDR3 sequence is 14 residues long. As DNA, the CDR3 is TGTGCCAGCAGCGGGACTAGCGGGAGCTACGAGCAGTACTTC. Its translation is CASSGTSGSYEQYF.

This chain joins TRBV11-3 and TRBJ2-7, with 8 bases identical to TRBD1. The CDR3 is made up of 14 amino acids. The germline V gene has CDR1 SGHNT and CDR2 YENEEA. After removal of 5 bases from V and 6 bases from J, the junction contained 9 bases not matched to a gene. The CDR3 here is CASSPPGQEREQYF. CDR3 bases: TGTGCCAGCAGCCCACCGGGACAGGAGCGCGAGCAGTACTTC.

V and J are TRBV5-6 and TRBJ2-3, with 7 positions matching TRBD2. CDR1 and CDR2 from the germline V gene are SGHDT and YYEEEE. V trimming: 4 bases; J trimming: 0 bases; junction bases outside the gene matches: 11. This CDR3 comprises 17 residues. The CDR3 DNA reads TGTGCCAGCAGCCTGATTTCTAGCGGCCTTAGCACAGATACGCAGTATTTT. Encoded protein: CASSLISSGLSTDTQYF.

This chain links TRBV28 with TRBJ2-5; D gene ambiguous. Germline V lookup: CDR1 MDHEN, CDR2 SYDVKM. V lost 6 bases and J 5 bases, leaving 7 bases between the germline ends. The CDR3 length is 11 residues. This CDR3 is CASRFYETQYF. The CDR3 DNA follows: TGTGCCAGCAGGTTCTATGAGACCCAGTACTTC.

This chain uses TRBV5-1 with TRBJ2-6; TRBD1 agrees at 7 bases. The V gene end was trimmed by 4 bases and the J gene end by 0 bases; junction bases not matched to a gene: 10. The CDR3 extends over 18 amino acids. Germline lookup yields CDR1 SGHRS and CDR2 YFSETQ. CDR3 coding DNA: TGCGCCAGCAGCCATCGGGACAGACCAAGCTCTGGGGCCAACGTCCTGACTTTC. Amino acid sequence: CASSHRDRPSSGANVLTF. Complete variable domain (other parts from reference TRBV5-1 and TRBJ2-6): KAGVTQTPRYLIKTRGQQVTLSCSPISGHRSVSWYQQTPGQGLQFLFEYFSETQRNKGNFPGRFSGRQFSNSRSEMNVSTLELGDSALYLCASSHRDRPSSGANVLTFGAGSRLTVL.